Listed below are T cell receptor beta chains from one sample, sequenced in a study of CXCR3-negative and CXCR3-positive naive CD8 T cells. Using the 5' RACE reads, TCRdb records one entry per CDR3 protein without DNA. The sample totals just under 90,000 distinct CDR3 sequences. The sequenced sample consisted of naive CXCR3+ CD8+ T cells from blood. The receptors derive from a human donor in good health. Some clones in this sample may be carry-over from other donors' samples. Both conserved end residues are part of each CDR3.

>TRBV2|TRBJ2-1
CASRSGTHNEQFF
>TRBV28|TRBJ2-7
CASSFMVEQYF
>TRBV14|TRBJ2-7
CASSQIRGTYEQYF
>TRBV7-9|TRBJ1-1
CASTKVGARDTEAFF
>TRBV7-2|TRBJ2-7
CASSLRHAYEQYF
>TRBV4-3|TRBJ1-5
CASSRDRGSNQPQHF
>TRBV5-1|TRBJ2-1
CASRGDDENEQFF
>TRBV3-1|TRBJ2-6
CASSPTVGANVLTF
>TRBV12-3/TRBV12-4|TRBJ2-3
CASSSGTSGPADTQYF
>TRBV7-6|TRBJ2-1
CASSRTSGRENEQFF
>TRBV20-1|TRBJ1-3
CSARVPVSIGNTIYF
>TRBV5-1|TRBJ2-1
CASSFFTRGANEQFF
>TRBV15|TRBJ2-5
CATSRERTGLFGRETQYF
>TRBV29-1|TRBJ1-2
CSSLLEGGDGYTF
>TRBV15|TRBJ1-5
CATSLPPRRGQPQHF
>TRBV20-1|TRBJ1-1
CSARDGRGNMGTEAFF
>TRBV14|TRBJ1-1
CASSEDRGAEAFF
>TRBV15|TRBJ2-7
CATSRGSNTGTASREQYF
>TRBV28|TRBJ2-4
CASSFRGSAKNIQYF
>TRBV20-1|TRBJ1-5
CSASGRVYQPQHF
>TRBV2|TRBJ2-7
CASRDTGIRPYEQYF
>TRBV5-1|TRBJ1-1
CASSLAPSTPGNTEAFF
>TRBV15|TRBJ2-1
CATSRVAELGNEQFF
>TRBV20-1|TRBJ2-1
CSASRPSGPHEQFF
>TRBV28|TRBJ2-3
CASSPWGTAADTQYF
>TRBV5-1|TRBJ2-7
CASSYQGGEQYF
>TRBV7-3|TRBJ2-7
CASSLGLPGEQYF
>TRBV3-1|TRBJ2-7
CASSHASGQTYEQYF
>TRBV7-3|TRBJ1-2
CASSPSLWDYGYTF
>TRBV27|TRBJ2-1
CASSLSARNEQFF
>TRBV7-3|TRBJ2-2
CASSLTGGTGELFF
>TRBV24-1|TRBJ1-1
CATSARTGAEAFF
>TRBV10-1|TRBJ1-5
CASREDDNQPQHF
>TRBV7-2|TRBJ2-7
CASSLFVVRDEQYF
>TRBV15|TRBJ2-1
CATSEVGPNSYNEQFF
>TRBV10-1|TRBJ1-1
CASSDPSQGRTWTISMNTEAFF
>TRBV29-1|TRBJ2-3
CSVETGQEKNTDTQYF
>TRBV7-6|TRBJ1-1
CASREEGWGTEAFF
>TRBV4-3|TRBJ2-1
CASSQVGLPSSYNEQFF
>TRBV29-1|TRBJ2-7
CSVEIWGQSYEQYF
>TRBV12-3/TRBV12-4|TRBJ2-7
CASSQDPRIYEQYF
>TRBV7-6|TRBJ2-3
CAGSLAGGGSTDTQYF
>TRBV7-9|TRBJ2-1
CASSPRGLAGEQGNEQFF
>TRBV12-3/TRBV12-4|TRBJ2-5
CASSSTWTSGGQETQYF
>TRBV12-3/TRBV12-4|TRBJ2-7
CASSLSGRSEQYF
>TRBV25-1|TRBJ2-5
CASSDPGLAGQETQYF
>TRBV6-1|TRBJ1-1
CASSEHTEAFF
>TRBV7-9|TRBJ1-1
CASSLVGGNTEAFF
>TRBV28|TRBJ2-7
CASSSRGGLAGAHEQYF
>TRBV30|TRBJ1-4
CAWSAPGNEKLFF
>TRBV29-1|TRBJ2-1
CSVETGESYNEQFF
>TRBV28|TRBJ2-2
CASNPELRERGTGELFF
>TRBV5-1|TRBJ1-1
CASSLGRLNTEAFF
>TRBV28|TRBJ1-1
CASRAGARGNTEAFF
>TRBV28|TRBJ1-2
CASTGAYGYTF
>TRBV12-3/TRBV12-4|TRBJ1-5
CASSFKGGNQPQHF
>TRBV7-9|TRBJ1-1
CASSPDRVWTEAFF
>TRBV7-9|TRBJ2-7
CASSRASSYEQYF
>TRBV28|TRBJ2-7
CASKMGGLAGGPYEQYF
>TRBV6-6|TRBJ2-5
CASSGEDRTPEETQYF